A single sample gave rise to the 25 T cell receptor beta chains below, sequenced in a study of cytomegalovirus exposure and HLA in healthy donors. PCR primers comprised 60 Vbeta and 13 Jbeta primers. TCRdb's copy holds only in-frame clones and misses some; the assay was immunoSEQ multiplex PCR. The sample gives tens of thousands of clones, around 80% of which show up once; 0.57% is in the top ten. Input material: PBMCs. The source of these receptors is a man aged 30-40 years in good health and CMV-seronegative.

The chain links TRBV4-3 to TRBJ2-7, with 8 bases matching TRBD2. The trim removed 0 bases at V and 7 bases at J, leaving 11 bases unmatched. Looked up from germline, CDR1 is LGHNA and CDR2 is YSLEER. The CDR3 is 16 amino acids. CDR3 region: CASSQEPLRGALEQYF. CDR3 nucleotides: TGCGCCAGCAGCCAAGAGCCCTTGCGGGGGGCGTTAGAGCAGTACTTC.

The chain joins TRBV11-2 to TRBJ2-1; a weak D match, TRBD2 (7 bases). The CDR3 covers 19 residues. Germline CDR1 is SGHAT and CDR2 is FQNNGV. The germline V and J ends were trimmed by 3 bases and 0 bases, with 21 bases remaining between them. The CDR3 reads CASSFSSGGPTSSYNEQFF. The CDR3, as DNA: TGTGCCAGCAGCTTCTCTTCGGGGGGCCCAACAAGCTCCTACAATGAGCAGTTCTTC.

The chain links TRBV27 to TRBJ2-7, with TRBD2 matching over 10 bases. CDR1 is MNHEY and CDR2 is SMNVEV in the germline V gene (reference sequence). There are 15 residues in the CDR3. V trimming: 6 bases; J trimming: 3 bases; junction bases outside the gene matches: 8. Here the CDR3 DNA reads TGTGCCAGCAGCTTAGCGGGAGGCCCTCTCTACGAGCAGTACGTC. Residues: CASSLAGGPLYEQYV.

This chain joins TRBV13 and TRBJ2-1; tentative D call: TRBD2 (7 bases). The V gene's germline CDR1 is PRHDT and CDR2 FYEKMQ (reference sequence). The CDR3 runs 16 residues. V lost 5 bases and J lost 2, with 16 bases in between. The CDR3 region has the DNA TGTGCCAGCAGCCAGGGGTCTAGCGGCCCCTACAATGAGCAGTTCTTC. Protein sequence: CASSQGSSGPYNEQFF.

This clone was picked up a small number of times. The chain joins TRBV28 to TRBJ1-1; D call uncertain. V was shortened by 6 bases and J by 7 bases, with 12 bases between the two germline ends. The V gene's germline CDR1 is MDHEN and CDR2 SYDVKM. The CDR3 runs to 12 residues. The CDR3 reads CASRVNLNEAFF. Written as DNA, the CDR3 is TGTGCCAGCAGAGTGAACCTAAATGAAGCTTTCTTT.

The chain is built from TRBV6-5 and TRBJ2-7; perhaps TRBD2 as D (7 bases). The V gene's germline CDR1 is MNHEY and CDR2 SVGAGI. Deletions cut 5 bases from V and 2 bases from J, with 16 bases between. The CDR3 length is 15 residues. The CDR3 DNA sequence: TGTGCCAGCAGTCCCTCTGGGGGGGCCCCCTACGAGCAGTACGTC. It codes for CASSPSGGAPYEQYV.

This chain links TRBV27 with TRBJ1-4; 8 bases agree with TRBD1. The CDR3 runs to 17 residues. V trimming: 4 bases; J trimming: 2 bases; junction bases outside the gene matches: 9. CDR1 is MNHEY, CDR2 SMNVEV, per germline (reference sequence). The CDR3 spells CASSSWTGRVTNEKLFF. Here the CDR3 DNA reads TGTGCCAGCAGTTCCTGGACAGGGAGGGTGACTAATGAAAAACTGTTTTTT. The variable domain in full, completed from reference TRBV27 and TRBJ1-4, reads EAQVTQNPRYLITVTGKKLTVTCSQNMNHEYMSWYRQDPGLGLRQIYYSMNVEVTDKGDVPEGYKVSRKEKRNFPLILESPSPNQTSLYFCASSSWTGRVTNEKLFFGSGTQLSVL.

This chain connects TRBV7-3 to TRBJ2-2, with D perhaps matching TRBD2 (5 bases). Trimming removed 4 bases at V and 5 bases at J, with 11 bases between. Germline values: CDR1 SGHTA, CDR2 FQGTGA. This CDR3 has 14 residues. The CDR3: CASSSGWRTGELFF. Here the CDR3 DNA reads TGTGCCAGCAGCTCTGGGTGGAGGACCGGGGAGCTGTTTTTT.

This chain uses TRBV5-4 with TRBJ2-1; TRBD2 aligns across 11 bases. The trim removed 3 bases at V and 7 bases at J, leaving 9 bases unmatched. This CDR3 has 16 residues. CDR1 and CDR2 from the germline V gene are SGHNT and YYREEE (reference sequence). CDR3 loop: CASSWSSGGARNEQFF. As DNA, the CDR3 is TGTGCCAGCAGCTGGAGTAGCGGGGGGGCTCGGAATGAGCAGTTCTTC.

The chain joins TRBV10-1 to TRBJ2-1; 13 positions agree with TRBD2. The CDR3 has 16 residues. V shed 11 bases, J shed 7 bases, and the junction held 14 bases outside the gene matches. CDR1 is WNHNN and CDR2 is SYGVQD in the germline V gene (reference sequence). The CDR3 is CAGVRTSGSHGNEQFF. CDR3 sequence (DNA): TGCGCCGGGGTTCGGACTAGCGGGAGCCATGGTAATGAGCAGTTCTTC.

The chain links TRBV10-3 to TRBJ1-2; the match to TRBD1 covers 11 bases. The germline CDR1 and CDR2 sequences are ENHRY and SYGVKD. V was pared by 5 bases and J by 5 bases, with 7 bases of the junction left unmatched. This CDR3 comprises 15 residues. DNA of the CDR3: TGTGCCATCAGTTCACCGGGACAGGGGGATTATGGCTACACCTTC. It codes for CAISSPGQGDYGYTF.

This clone has just one count. DNA for the CDR3: TGTGCCAGCAGCGTCCCGAGAGACACCCAGAACACCGGGGAGCTGTTTTTT. This gives the protein CASSVPRDTQNTGELFF. The V gene is TRBV9, the J gene TRBJ2-2; D unclear. The CDR3 is 17 residues long. V lost 2 bases, J lost 1 base, and 15 bases lay in between. Germline lookup yields CDR1 SGDLS and CDR2 YYNGEE.

This sequence joins TRBV27 and TRBJ2-1; 8 nucleotides agree with TRBD1. The V segment lost 5 bases and the J segment 8 bases; nucleotides outside the gene matches: 8. Germline assignment: CDR1 MNHEY and CDR2 SMNVEV (reference sequence). This CDR3 is 14 amino acids long. The CDR3: CASSKADRVDEQFF. The CDR3 nucleotides are TGTGCCAGCAGTAAGGCGGACAGGGTCGATGAGCAGTTCTTC.

The chain joins TRBV10-3 to TRBJ1-2; 10 bases align to TRBD1. V gave up 3 bases and J gave up 4 bases; unmatched junction bases: 8. The CDR3 consists of 16 residues. The germline V gene encodes CDR1 ENHRY and CDR2 SYGVKD. The DNA of the CDR3 is TGTGCCATCAGTGAAGAGACAGGGGGCAACGGCTATGGCTACACCTTC. This translates into CAISEETGGNGYGYTF.

The V gene is TRBV14, the J gene TRBJ2-1; TRBD1 might be the D (5 bases). Germline V gene data show CDR1 as SGHDN and CDR2 as FVKESK. The CDR3 runs to 13 residues. The ends were cut back, 2 bases at V and 4 bases at J, with 6 bases in the middle. CDR3 nucleotides: TGTGCCAGCAGCCAACAGGGATACAATGAGCAGTTCTTC. It encodes CASSQQGYNEQFF.

The rearrangement links TRBV6-6 to TRBJ1-2; D is possibly TRBD1 (5 bases). The CDR3 has 13 amino acids. V lost 6 bases, J lost 4 bases, and 12 bases lay in between. Germline lookup yields CDR1 MNHNY and CDR2 SVGAGI (reference sequence). CDR3 region: CASREQEFYGYTF. In DNA, the CDR3 is TGTGCCAGCAGGGAACAGGAGTTCTATGGCTACACCTTC.

The V and J genes are TRBV7-3 and TRBJ2-5, with 9 bases lining up with TRBD2. The closer fit of TRBJ2-7 to the DNA end suggests the J call may be wrong. The CDR3 runs 15 residues. The V gene's germline CDR1 is SGHTA and CDR2 FQGTGA. The CDR3 sequence is CASSSVASGAYEQYF. The CDR3 nucleotides read TGTGCCAGCAGCTCCGTGGCTAGCGGGGCCTACGAGCAGTACTTC.

The chain couples TRBV19 to TRBJ2-3; the match to TRBD2 covers 7 bases. Germline CDR1 LNHDA, CDR2 SQIVND (reference sequence). Trimming cost V 5 bases and J 2 bases; bases outside gene matches: 7. The length of the CDR3 is 15 residues. CDR3 in amino acids: CASSSRERYTDTQYF. CDR3 nucleotide sequence: TGTGCCAGTAGTTCGCGGGAGAGATACACAGATACGCAGTATTTT.

This chain connects TRBV7-9 to TRBJ2-1, with D uncertain. The CDR3 contains 16 residues. The V end lost 2 bases, the J end lost 7 bases, and 18 bases lay between the germline ends. The germline V gene has CDR1 SEHNR and CDR2 FQNEAQ (reference sequence). CDR3 sequence reads: CASSLSTLLPRNEQFF. The CDR3 bases are TGTGCCAGCAGCTTAAGTACGCTGCTACCTCGGAATGAGCAGTTCTTC.

V usage is TRBV4-2 and J usage is TRBJ1-2, with TRBD1 matching over 7 bases. V lost 3 bases and J lost 2; bases outside the gene matches: 3. Per germline, CDR1 LGHNA and CDR2 YNFKEQ. This CDR3 region has 14 residues. The CDR3: CASSQGTENYGYTF. The CDR3 DNA sequence: TGTGCCAGCAGCCAGGGGACAGAAAACTATGGCTACACCTTC.

The chain recombines TRBV9 with TRBJ1-6; D is undetermined. Looked up from germline, CDR1 is SGDLS and CDR2 is YYNGEE. The CDR3 consists of 17 residues. Trimming left V 0 bases short and J 1 base short, with 11 bases between. CDR3: CASSVGIRESYNSPLHF. The DNA of the CDR3 is TGTGCCAGCAGCGTAGGAATCCGAGAGTCCTATAATTCACCCCTCCACTTT.

The genes are TRBV23-1 and TRBJ1-5; TRBD1 is a possible D gene (5 bases). TRBV23-1 is an open reading frame whose function is uncertain. The CDR3 covers 16 residues. The germline V and J ends were trimmed by 8 bases and 0 bases, with 17 bases remaining between them. The CDR3 nucleotides read TGCGCCAGCGGCATAATGGGGGGGGGTAGCAATCAGCCCCAGCATTTT. Translated, it gives CASGIMGGGSNQPQHF.

The chain recombines TRBV7-9 with TRBJ1-5, with unresolved D. Deletions cut 7 bases from V and 4 bases from J, with 11 bases between. The CDR3 consists of 13 residues. Germline V gene data show CDR1 as SEHNR and CDR2 as FQNEAQ (reference sequence). The CDR3 coding sequence is TGTGCCAGCAAATCCGACGGGAATCAGCCCCAGCATTTT. This encodes CASKSDGNQPQHF.

The genes are TRBV5-1 and TRBJ1-4, with D unresolved. V was shortened by 4 bases and J by 0 bases, with 7 bases between the two germline ends. Germline-derived CDR1 and CDR2 are SGHRS and YFSETQ. The CDR3 length is 14 residues. As DNA, the CDR3 is TGCGCCAGCAGCCTCGGGACAACTAATGAAAAACTGTTTTTT. Translating it yields CASSLGTTNEKLFF. Full variable domain (rest looked up from reference TRBV5-1 and TRBJ1-4): KAGVTQTPRYLIKTRGQQVTLSCSPISGHRSVSWYQQTPGQGLQFLFEYFSETQRNKGNFPGRFSGRQFSNSRSEMNVSTLELGDSALYLCASSLGTTNEKLFFGSGTQLSVL.

This chain connects TRBV13 to TRBJ1-5, with TRBD1 as a possible D gene (5 bases). The CDR3 is 14 residues long. From germline, CDR1 is PRHDT and CDR2 FYEKMQ (reference sequence). Trimming left V 9 bases short and J 3 bases short, with 15 bases between. The CDR3: CASSLGRVNQPQHF. The CDR3 DNA reads as TGTGCCAGTAGTCTGGGCAGGGTCAATCAGCCCCAGCATTTT.